This TCR beta chain comes out of a study of blood T cells in healthy people across ages. Overall study findings and caveats: Unsorted PBMCs blocked a conclusive comparison of naive and antigen-experienced cells.

Losses at the gene ends were 5 bases for V and 2 bases for J; bases not matched to a gene: 7. From germline, CDR1 is SGHTA and CDR2 FQGNSA. CDR3 length: 16 amino acids. This clonotype was counted between two and nine times. Its matching antigen is unknown. Then a second PCR, running roughly 7 to 11 cycles, was carried out with a sample-barcoded 5' primer and a J-beta primer mix. TCRdb called the 5' RACE reads again in MiXCR, with one record for every CDR3 protein. The sample lists 550,000 to 700,000 distinct CDR3 sequences, about 26% occurring once. Material for sequencing was blood. V is TRBV7-2 and J is TRBJ2-2, with 8 nucleotides matching TRBD1. The TCR originated in a woman between 70 and 85 years old in good health. Here the CDR3 DNA reads TGTGCCAGCAGCCTAAGACAGGGGTATAACACCGGGGAGCTGTTTTTT. This translates into CASSLRQGYNTGELFF.